This T cell receptor (beta chain) was profiled in a study of identical twins (dated by TCRdb to 2016 to 2017). Looking at the study overall: To test whether fetal clonotypes persist, this study deep-sequenced TCR alpha and beta repertoires from monozygotic twins, from unrelated adults of various ages, and from cord blood. Replicate twin experiments were performed at different times using different library preparation protocols to rule out contamination. What the work shows at the level of the full study, not this receptor alone: Conclusions relied on cross-sectional statistical analysis, since the same donors could not be followed over many years. Out-of-frame TCR alpha sharing in monozygotic twins was systematically underestimated by recombination models, whereas sharing between unrelated individuals was in agreement with the recombination models. Zero-insertion analyses could be partly confounded by invariant T cells such as MAIT and iNKT, although diverse VJ usage argued against such confounding for most clonotypes. Compared with coincidental sharing between unrelated individuals, out-of-frame TCR alpha sequences shared between twins had an excess of sequences with low generation probability. The excess sharing between twins in beta out-of-frame sequences was weaker because fewer shared sequences reduced the signal-to-noise ratio. Abundant cord blood beta clonotypes carried fewer insertions; young adult naive repertoires showed a weaker similar trend, while memory repertoires showed none.

The trim is 0 bases for V and 10 bases for J, with a gap of 10 bases between the germline ends. Per the germline V gene, LGHNA is the CDR1 and YNFKEQ is the CDR2. The CDR3 spans 13 residues, from the cysteine through the phenylalanine. Kept here is only the CDR3 DNA, which spans 39 bases and is read in frame from base 1. The sample holds a few counts of this clonotype. The antigen this receptor binds is unknown. One base away there is no much larger clone; base qualities are not given. Library preparation used 5' RACE. The instrument given in TCRdb is Illumina HiSeq 2000. A universal primer binding site was added through template switching, and the final cDNA carried a unique molecular identifier so that TCR cDNA molecules could be counted accurately. Specific primers in the conserved constant-segment region were used to synthesize first-strand cDNA for TCR alpha and beta chains. Each cDNA library was double barcoded, with a SMART-Mk sample barcode plus Illumina barcodes, to control for contamination. TruSeq adapter sequences, together with Illumina sample barcodes, were added in two successive PCR steps. The TCR alpha and beta cDNA libraries were sequenced on the Illumina HiSeq platform using custom primers. Per the authors' processing: Raw reads were processed with MiGEC to extract unique molecular identifiers, and MiXCR was used to determine CDR3 positions. For each individual, recombination models were inferred using an EM algorithm with the repgenHMM and IGoR tools. The tcR package in R was used for shared clonotype analysis, with sharing normalized by the product of cloneset sizes. Out-of-frame nonproductive sequences were analyzed to study raw recombination free of thymic and clonal selection effects. Clones were called with MiXCR by TCRdb after fastp trimmed the public reads at Q25, and only in-frame beta chains were retained. Rows merge per CDR3 protein into single entries with the most common DNA and genes. The V and J calls, along with clone size, are taken from TCRdb and not from the paper's own processing. For this sample there are about 900,000 distinct CDR3 sequences; roughly 12% appear just once. Around 1.5% of the sample rests with the top ten.

Every donor in the study was a healthy Caucasian. The twin cohort comprised three pairs of female monozygotic twins, all aged roughly 18 to 30 years. RNA for TCR libraries was isolated from peripheral blood mononuclear cells. The sample was also reused in another study, on yellow fever vaccine responses in identical twins. The other study reports the following: The T cell response to vaccination in identical twins was reported by the authors to appear partly convergent and partly personalized. In identical twins, the study followed T cell clones that responded to the vaccine with precision.

Sequenced sample: PBMCs. The sequence is built from TRBV4-2 and TRBJ2-1; a tentative D call is TRBD2 (6 bases match). The TCR comes from a young woman in good health. The CDR3: CASSQDPREEQFF. DNA sequence: TGTGCCAGCAGCCAAGATCCCCGGGAGGAGCAGTTCTTC.